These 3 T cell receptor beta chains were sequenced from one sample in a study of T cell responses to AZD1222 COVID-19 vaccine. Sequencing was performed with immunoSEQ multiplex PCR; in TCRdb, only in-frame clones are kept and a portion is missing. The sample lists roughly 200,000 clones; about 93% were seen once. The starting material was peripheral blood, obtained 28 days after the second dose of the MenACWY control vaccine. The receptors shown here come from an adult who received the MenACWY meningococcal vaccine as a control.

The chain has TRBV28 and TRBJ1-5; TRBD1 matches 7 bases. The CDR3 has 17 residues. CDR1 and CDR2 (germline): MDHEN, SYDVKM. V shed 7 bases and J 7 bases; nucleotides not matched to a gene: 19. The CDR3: CASIVAGTVGRWQPQHF. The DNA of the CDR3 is TGTGCCAGCATTGTGGCCGGGACAGTAGGGCGTTGGCAGCCCCAGCATTTT. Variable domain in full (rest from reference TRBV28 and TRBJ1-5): DVKVTQSSRYLVKRTGEKVFLECVQDMDHENMFWYRQDPGLGLRLIYFSYDVKMKEKGDIPEGYSVSREKKERFSLILESASTNQTSMYLCASIVAGTVGRWQPQHFGDGTRLSIL.

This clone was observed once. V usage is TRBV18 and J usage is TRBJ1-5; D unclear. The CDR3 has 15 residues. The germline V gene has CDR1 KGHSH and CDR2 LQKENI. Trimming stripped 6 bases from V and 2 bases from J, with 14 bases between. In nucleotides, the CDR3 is TGTGCCAGCTCGGCCCCCTCGGGAGGCAATCAGCCCCAGCATTTT. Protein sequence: CASSAPSGGNQPQHF.

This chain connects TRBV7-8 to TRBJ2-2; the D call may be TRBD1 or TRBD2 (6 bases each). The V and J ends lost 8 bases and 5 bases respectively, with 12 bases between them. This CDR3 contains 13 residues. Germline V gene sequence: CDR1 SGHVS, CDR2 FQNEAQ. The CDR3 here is CASEGGRTGELFF. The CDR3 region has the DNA TGTGCCAGCGAGGGGGGCCGGACCGGGGAGCTGTTTTTT.